This TCR beta chain was observed in a study of regulatory and conventional T cells in RAG deficiency. The sorted conventional CD4+ T cells were CD25-low and CD127-high, with genomic DNA sequenced. The CDR3 sequence is 15 residues long. After removal of 6 bases from V and 5 bases from J, the junction contained 7 bases not matched to a gene. The germline gives CDR1 MNHEY, CDR2 SVGAGI. Produced via immunoSEQ multiplex PCR; TCRdb's table is partial and in-frame only. The repertoire includes about 50,000 clones, approximately 90% of them detected once, and roughly 0.51% sits in the top ten. The sample also formed part of further work on regulatory T cells. That study reports: The primer mix had 52 TRBV and 13 TRBJ primers.

The TCR sequence derives from a human donor in good health. Sequenced material: CD4+ effector T cells sorted from blood. This sequence joins TRBV6-5 and TRBJ2-2; 9 nucleotides match TRBD1. CDR3 protein: CASSTGGRMTGELFF. The CDR3 DNA is TGTGCCAGCAGCACAGGGGGCCGTATGACCGGGGAGCTGTTTTTT.